The subject of this entry is one T cell receptor (beta chain). Sequencing was performed with immunoSEQ multiplex PCR; in TCRdb, only in-frame clones are kept and a portion is missing. The sample has around 26,000 clones, roughly four fifths seen once. This CDR3 is built from 16 residues. With 3 bases removed from V and 0 bases from J, the gap between germline ends came to 12 bases. Looked up from germline, CDR1 is MNHNS and CDR2 is SASEGT. This entry belongs to a study of OX40 agonist ivuxolimab in advanced cancers. The chain is built from TRBV6-1 and TRBJ1-5; D ambiguous. Sequenced material: CD4+ or CD8+ T cells sorted from blood, taken in a trial of the OX40 agonist ivuxolimab. This receptor was identified in an adult with an advanced solid tumor such as melanoma, head and neck, liver or kidney cancer. The CDR3, as DNA: TGTGCCAGCAGTGAGCGGACGGGGTATAGCAATCAGCCCCAGCATTTT. As protein: CASSERTGYSNQPQHF.